This entry lists 28 T cell receptor beta chains sequenced from one sample in a study of untreated major depressive disorder. The repertoire was sequenced with immunoSEQ multiplex PCR; TCRdb's copy has only in-frame clones and lacks some. This sample carries just under 20,000 clones, approximately 81% of them seen once, and the ten largest clones take about 0.82%. The sample consisted of CD4+ T cells from PBMCs. These receptors originate from a woman aged 25-40 years in good health.

The chain is built from TRBV30 and TRBJ2-3, with 9 bases aligning to TRBD2. V was pared by 4 bases and J by 0 bases, with 2 bases of the junction left unmatched. There are 14 residues in the CDR3. Germline CDR1 is GTSNPN and CDR2 is SVGIG (reference sequence). In DNA, the CDR3 is TGTGCCTGGACTAGCGGGATAAGCACAGATACGCAGTATTTT. It encodes CAWTSGISTDTQYF.

This clone was detected a few times. The genes are TRBV2 and TRBJ2-2; TRBD2 might be the D (6 bases). This CDR3 contains 13 residues. Deletions cut 8 bases from V and 5 bases from J, with 12 bases between. From germline, CDR1 is SNHLY and CDR2 FYNNEI. CDR3 sequence reads: CASATGRTGELFF. The CDR3, as DNA: TGTGCCAGCGCTACCGGGAGAACCGGGGAGCTGTTTTTT.

Concerning this clone itself: A junction end diverges from the germline sequence, so it may reflect a read error. CDR3 nucleotides: TGTGCCAGCAGTCCCCGGACAGGGAGGGTGATCTTC. Amino acids: CASSPRTGRVIF. This rearrangement joins TRBV2 to TRBJ2-1; D perhaps matches TRBD1 (8 bases). From germline, CDR1 is SNHLY and CDR2 FYNNEI. The CDR3 has 12 residues.

This clone was found once. The chain recombines TRBV30 with TRBJ1-5, with D possibly TRBD1 on 6 matching bases. This CDR3 has 13 residues. Germline CDR1 reads GTSNPN; CDR2 reads SVGIG (reference sequence). V gave up 4 bases and J gave up 2 bases, with 9 bases separating them. The CDR3 DNA sequence: TGTGCCTGGAATCAGGGGCGCAATCAGCCCCAGCATTTT. It encodes CAWNQGRNQPQHF.

CDR3 amino acids: CASSSLGLGNIQYF. The CDR3 DNA is TGTGCCAGCAGTTCCCTCGGACTAGGGAACATTCAGTACTTC. The rearrangement uses TRBV6-5 and TRBJ2-4, with TRBD2 matching 7 bases. Germline-derived CDR1 and CDR2 are MNHEY and SVGAGI. With 4 bases clipped from V and 7 bases from J, the junction kept 7 bases outside the gene matches. The length of the CDR3 is 14 residues.

The rearrangement uses TRBV6-1 and TRBJ1-4; weak D call: TRBD1 (6 bases). CDR1 is MNHNS, CDR2 SASEGT, per germline. V lost 4 bases and J lost 11, with 8 bases in between. The CDR3 runs 11 residues. CDR3: CASSGGGKLFF. DNA of the CDR3: TGTGCCAGCAGTGGAGGGGGGAAACTGTTTTTT.

This chain uses TRBV6-4 with TRBJ2-7, with 7 bases fitting TRBD1. J was trimmed by 4 bases and V by 8 bases; bases with no gene match: 11. The V gene's germline CDR1 is MRHNA and CDR2 SNTAGT. This CDR3 contains 14 residues. The CDR3 region has the DNA TGTGCCAGCCCGGGCAGGGGGTTTCAATACGAGCAGTACTTC. It encodes CASPGRGFQYEQYF.

The chain uses TRBV7-2 and TRBJ2-1, with D perhaps matching TRBD2 (6 bases). The CDR3 extends over 14 amino acids. CDR1 and CDR2 (germline): SGHTA, FQGNSA. Between the trimmed V and J ends, which lost 4 bases and 3 bases, there was a span of 10 bases. DNA of the CDR3: TGTGCCAGCAGCTCGGGAGACTTCTACAATGAGCAGTTCTTC. As protein: CASSSGDFYNEQFF. The complete variable domain, with remaining parts taken from reference TRBV7-2 and TRBJ2-1, reads GAGVSQSPSNKVTEKGKDVELRCDPISGHTALYWYRQSLGQGLEFLIYFQGNSAPDKSGLPSDRFSAERTGGSVSTLTIQRTQQEDSAVYLCASSSGDFYNEQFFGPGTRLTVL.

This chain joins TRBV4-2 and TRBJ1-4; 7 bases are a match to TRBD1. The junction had 0 bases not matched to a gene; V was cut back by 0 bases and J by 8 bases. The CDR3 loop spans 13 amino acids. The germline CDR1 and CDR2 sequences are LGHNA and YNFKEQ. The DNA of the CDR3 is TGTGCCAGCAGCCAAGAGACAGGGGAAAAACTGTTTTTT. This encodes CASSQETGEKLFF.

The rearrangement uses TRBV6-6 and TRBJ2-4; the match to TRBD2 covers 11 bases. CDR3 length equals 16 residues. V gave up 6 bases and J gave up 5 bases; unmatched junction bases: 9. Germline CDR1 MNHNY, CDR2 SVGAGI (reference sequence). The CDR3 bases are TGTGCCAGCAGCACTAGCGGGAGCCACTCGGAAAACATTCAGTACTTC. It specifies CASSTSGSHSENIQYF.

The rearrangement uses TRBV6-6 and TRBJ1-4; 7 positions match TRBD1. There are 13 residues in the CDR3. V was clipped by 6 bases and J by 7 bases; unmatched bases: 5. Germline V gives CDR1 MNHNY, CDR2 SVGAGI (reference sequence). The CDR3: CASSRTGGEKLFF. As DNA, the CDR3 is TGTGCCAGCAGCCGGACAGGCGGTGAAAAACTGTTTTTT.

The chain joins TRBV7-7 to TRBJ2-7; D may correspond to TRBD1 or TRBD2 (5 bases each). V gave up 5 bases and J gave up 0 bases, with 17 bases separating them. Germline CDR1 reads SSHAT; CDR2 reads FNYEAQ (reference sequence). The CDR3 is 16 amino acids. CDR3 DNA sequence: TGTGCCAGCAGCCGACCGGGACCTCCGAGCTCCTACGAGCAGTACTTC. Residues: CASSRPGPPSSYEQYF.

The chain links TRBV30 to TRBJ2-5, with TRBD2 identical over 13 bases. The J segment lost 7 bases and the V segment lost 5 bases, leaving 10 bases of the junction unmatched. Germline V lookup: CDR1 GTSNPN, CDR2 SVGIG (reference sequence). This CDR3 contains 15 residues. For the CDR3, the DNA is TGTGCCTGGGGTGGGACTAGCGGGGTCGGTGGGACCCAGTACTTC. Its translation: CAWGGTSGVGGTQYF.

The genes are TRBV4-3 and TRBJ2-1, with a possible D match to TRBD2 (5 bases). Germline V CDR1 and CDR2: LGHNA, YSLEER. This CDR3 region has 15 residues. V lost 1 base to trimming and J lost 2 bases, with 9 bases between them. The CDR3 loop is CASSQASTTYNEQFF. CDR3 nucleotides: TGCGCCAGCAGCCAAGCTAGCACAACCTACAATGAGCAGTTCTTC.

Here the CDR3 DNA reads TGTGCCAGCAGCCCTGGACAGGGGCCTTACGAGCAGTACTTC. Its protein product is CASSPGQGPYEQYF. The chain combines TRBV5-4 with TRBJ2-7, with 9 bases aligning to TRBD1. The CDR3 is made up of 14 amino acids. Germline trimming cut 4 bases from V and 4 bases from J; bases unmatched to any gene: 6. Germline loops: CDR1 SGHNT, CDR2 YYREEE (reference sequence).

The gene calls are TRBV11-3 and TRBJ2-1; D ambiguous. Germline-derived CDR1 and CDR2 are SGHNT and YENEEA. Trimming left V 5 bases short and J 3 bases short, with 11 bases between. This CDR3 is built from 14 residues. CDR3 residues: CASSPPGYYNEQFF. CDR3 nucleotide sequence: TGTGCCAGCAGCCCTCCCGGGTACTACAATGAGCAGTTCTTC.

This clone has more than one count but fewer than ten. J is TRBJ2-6 and V is TRBV4-2; unclear D gene. V gave up 0 bases and J gave up 0 bases, with 9 bases separating them. CDR1 and CDR2 (germline): LGHNA, YNFKEQ. This CDR3 is built from 17 residues. The CDR3 DNA sequence: TGTGCCAGCAGCCAAGAAATCCGGGCCTCTGGGGCCAACGTCCTGACTTTC. Translated: CASSQEIRASGANVLTF.

The chain uses TRBV30 and TRBJ1-1; the D is unclear. This CDR3 contains 11 residues. Trimming stripped 4 bases from V and 8 bases from J, with 11 bases between. Germline CDR1 reads GTSNPN; CDR2 reads SVGIG (reference sequence). CDR3 residues: CAWTRTEEAFF. The CDR3 bases are TGTGCCTGGACCCGGACGGAAGAAGCTTTCTTT.

In nucleotides, the CDR3 is TGTGCCTGGAGGGATACAGGGGAGGAAGCTTTCTTT. Residues: CAWRDTGEEAFF. The rearrangement uses TRBV30 and TRBJ1-1; 7 bases map to TRBD1. Germline CDR1 reads GTSNPN; CDR2 reads SVGIG (reference sequence). J lost 8 bases, V lost 3 bases, and 6 bases had no gene match. The CDR3 is 12 residues long.

The genes are TRBV7-9 and TRBJ2-7; a weak D match, TRBD1 (6 bases). CDR1 SEHNR and CDR2 FQNEAQ come from the germline V gene (reference sequence). Deletions cut 1 base from V and 2 bases from J, with 15 bases between. The CDR3 consists of 16 residues. CDR3 residues: CASSLVGQGQTYEQYF. In DNA form, the CDR3 reads TGTGCCAGCAGCTTAGTCGGGCAGGGGCAAACCTACGAGCAGTACTTC.

V usage is TRBV30 and J usage is TRBJ2-7; unclear D gene. V was cut by 7 bases and J by 2 bases, with 15 bases left in between. Germline CDR1 is GTSNPN and CDR2 is SVGIG (reference sequence). This CDR3 contains 13 residues. This chain's CDR3 is CASALEGTYEQYF. Here the CDR3 DNA reads TGTGCCTCGGCGTTGGAAGGAACCTACGAGCAGTACTTC.

The V gene is TRBV28, the J gene TRBJ2-7; D tentatively reads TRBD1 or TRBD2 (5 bases each). Trimming cost V 8 bases and J 3 bases, with 20 bases left between them. The germline V gene has CDR1 MDHEN and CDR2 SYDVKM. This CDR3 region has 15 residues. DNA of the CDR3: TGTGCCAGCCGCCGCGCCAGGGTCGGGAACTACGAGCAGTACTTC. This codes for CASRRARVGNYEQYF.

The V and J genes are TRBV5-4 and TRBJ2-2; 14 bases match TRBD2. This CDR3 spans 17 amino acids. Germline CDR1 and CDR2: SGHNT and YYREEE (reference sequence). V shed 5 bases, J shed 6 bases, and the junction held 9 bases outside the gene matches. The CDR3 spells CASRAGLAGVGSGELFF. In DNA form, the CDR3 reads TGTGCCAGCAGGGCGGGACTAGCGGGAGTAGGTTCCGGGGAGCTGTTTTTT.

This clone was found once. This chain joins TRBV2 and TRBJ2-1; TRBD2 matches 7 bases. This CDR3 is built from 15 residues. Germline CDR1 is SNHLY and CDR2 is FYNNEI. Trimming cost V 7 bases and J 6 bases; bases outside gene matches: 12. CDR3 in DNA: TGTGCCAGCACTGGCGGGAGTATCTCGTCCAATGAGCAGTTCTTC. This translates into CASTGGSISSNEQFF.

This rearrangement joins TRBV9 to TRBJ2-1; tentatively, D is TRBD1 or TRBD2 (5 bases each). Germline V gene lookup returns CDR1 SGDLS and CDR2 YYNGEE. The CDR3 spans 17 residues. V was clipped by 4 bases and J by 2 bases, with 19 bases between them. CDR3 in DNA: TGTGCCAGCAGCCTCGACCCCGGGACCGGGACCTACAATGAGCAGTTCTTC. Translation: CASSLDPGTGTYNEQFF.

The CDR3 reads CASSGGLAGGYNEQFF. In nucleotides, the CDR3 is TGCGCCAGCAGCGGGGGACTAGCGGGAGGATACAATGAGCAGTTCTTC. This chain connects TRBV4-3 to TRBJ2-1, with TRBD2 matching over 15 bases. CDR3 size: 16 residues. J gave up 4 bases and V 5 bases, and 3 bases lay outside the gene matches. The germline V gene encodes CDR1 LGHNA and CDR2 YSLEER.

This rearrangement joins TRBV7-2 to TRBJ2-7; 7 bases line up with TRBD2. Looked up from germline, CDR1 is SGHTA and CDR2 is FQGNSA. The CDR3 sequence is 13 residues long. V shed 5 bases and J 5 bases; nucleotides not matched to a gene: 6. The CDR3 reads CASSPTSKNEQYF. CDR3 bases: TGTGCCAGCAGCCCGACTAGCAAGAACGAGCAGTACTTC.

The rearrangement links TRBV6-5 to TRBJ2-3, with D possibly being TRBD1 (5 bases). The CDR3 runs to 15 residues. The V end lost 8 bases, the J end lost 2 bases, and 17 bases lay between the germline ends. Germline V lookup: CDR1 MNHEY, CDR2 SVGAGI. As DNA, the CDR3 is TGTGCCAGCTCCCCAGGGCGGCAAATCACAGATACGCAGTATTTT. Amino acid sequence: CASSPGRQITDTQYF.